What follows are 28 T cell receptor beta chains derived from one specimen sequenced in a study of CD8+CD57+ T cells in acquired aplastic anemia. Genomic DNA, serving as template, underwent TCR beta VDJ and CDR3 profiling. TCRdb re-called the reads with MiXCR, one entry per CDR3 protein. The table includes 160,000 or so distinct CDR3 sequences, about two thirds detected once. Individuals selected for sequencing had exhibited CD8+CD57+ cell expansion on flow cytometry. The sequencing input was sorted CD4+, CD8+, or CD8+CD57+ T cells (not recorded which) from PBMCs. Receptors were obtained from a human donor with aplastic anemia.

The chain joins TRBV20-1 to TRBJ1-5, with 7 bases aligning to TRBD1. The CDR3 has 12 amino acids. Germline values: CDR1 DFQATT, CDR2 SNEGSKA (reference sequence). V shed 6 bases and J 6 bases; nucleotides not matched to a gene: 5. In DNA, the CDR3 is TGCAGTGCCAAACAGGGGACTCAGCCCCAGCATTTT. It codes for CSAKQGTQPQHF.

The sample holds one count of this clonotype. The chain carries TRBV2 and TRBJ2-2; no definite D call. Germline loops: CDR1 SNHLY, CDR2 FYNNEI. Trimming removed 6 bases from V and 4 bases from J, with 9 bases in between. The CDR3 has 13 amino acids. CDR3 sequence: CASRAVSTGELFF. The CDR3 nucleotides read TGTGCCAGCAGGGCAGTGAGCACCGGGGAGCTGTTTTTT.

V is TRBV3-1 and J is TRBJ2-7; D may be TRBD1 (6 bases). The CDR3 loop spans 15 amino acids. CDR1 LGHDT and CDR2 YNNKEL come from the germline V gene (reference sequence). With 1 base removed from V and 2 bases from J, the gap between germline ends came to 12 bases. The CDR3 DNA sequence: TGTGCCAGCAGCCAAGGGATCAGGGGAACCTACGAGCAGTACTTC. Translated, it gives CASSQGIRGTYEQYF.

The genes are TRBV7-8 and TRBJ2-7; D gene uncertain. Germline CDR1 and CDR2: SGHVS and FQNEAQ. The CDR3 sequence is 15 residues long. Between the trimmed V and J ends, which lost 5 bases and 3 bases, there was a span of 17 bases. The CDR3 DNA reads as TGTGCCAGCAGCAAATCTCCGGGTCCCGACTACGAGCAGTACTTC. Residues: CASSKSPGPDYEQYF.

The chain couples TRBV7-9 to TRBJ2-7; possibly TRBD2 for D (5 bases). Trimming removed 4 bases from V and 3 bases from J, with 10 bases in between. The CDR3 contains 13 residues. Looked up from germline, CDR1 is SEHNR and CDR2 is FQNEAQ (reference sequence). The CDR3 region has the DNA TGTGCCAGCAGCTCACACGAGGGCTACGAGCAGTACTTC. As protein: CASSSHEGYEQYF.

The chain joins TRBV5-5 to TRBJ2-2, with D perhaps being TRBD1 or TRBD2 (6 bases each). Germline V gene lookup returns CDR1 SGHKS and CDR2 YYEKEE (reference sequence). This CDR3 contains 15 residues. The ends were cut back, 1 base at V and 4 bases at J, with 11 bases in the middle. The CDR3 reads CASSLRGDITGELFF. The CDR3 nucleotides read TGTGCCAGCAGCTTGAGGGGGGATATCACCGGGGAGCTGTTTTTT.

In its sample, this clonotype was seen once. The V and J genes are TRBV29-1 and TRBJ2-3, with 7 bases that match TRBD2. Losses at the gene ends were 4 bases for V and 1 base for J; bases not matched to a gene: 8. The CDR3 spans 15 residues. CDR1 is SQVTM and CDR2 is ANQGSEA in the germline V gene. Here the CDR3 DNA reads TGCAGCGTTGCATTTTCGACTAGCCGCACAGATACGCAGTATTTT. Translating gives CSVAFSTSRTDTQYF.

This clonotype was seen a single time. CDR3: CSANTGSYNEQFF. The CDR3 nucleotides are TGCAGTGCCAACACCGGCTCCTACAATGAGCAGTTCTTC. This chain links TRBV20-1 with TRBJ2-1; no reliable D call. The length of the CDR3 is 13 residues. Germline V gene lookup returns CDR1 DFQATT and CDR2 SNEGSKA (reference sequence). With 6 bases removed from V and 0 bases from J, the gap between germline ends came to 9 bases.

This clonotype was counted between two and nine times. The gene calls are TRBV6-2 or TRBV6-3 and TRBJ2-5; D is perhaps TRBD2 (7 bases). The V end was cut by 0 bases, the J end by 5 bases, with 19 bases between. This CDR3 region has 17 residues. Germline CDR1 MNHEY, CDR2 SVGEGT. The CDR3 nucleotides are TGTGCCAGCAGTTACTCGCGGGAGACAGGAGGCGGCGAGACCCAGTACTTC. Translation: CASSYSRETGGGETQYF.

The chain recombines TRBV20-1 with TRBJ1-1; D is undetermined. The V end was cut by 6 bases, the J end by 1 base, with 12 bases between. This CDR3 region has 13 residues. Germline CDR1 is DFQATT and CDR2 is SNEGSKA (reference sequence). The CDR3 bases are TGCAGTGCGACCTGGGAAAGGAACACTGAAGCTTTCTTT. This gives the protein CSATWERNTEAFF.

The chain couples TRBV19 to TRBJ2-7; D is unresolved. With 3 bases removed from V and 3 bases from J, the gap between germline ends came to 9 bases. The CDR3 is 13 amino acids. Germline loops: CDR1 LNHDA, CDR2 SQIVND (reference sequence). The CDR3 DNA is TGTGCCAGTAGTATTGGGGTCGGCTACGAGCAGTACTTC. Translation: CASSIGVGYEQYF. Variable domain in full (rest from reference TRBV19 and TRBJ2-7): DGGITQSPKYLFRKEGQNVTLSCEQNLNHDAMYWYRQDPGQGLRLIYYSQIVNDFQKGDIAEGYSVSREKKESFPLTVTSAQKNPTAFYLCASSIGVGYEQYFGPGTRLTVT.

The chain is built from TRBV20-1 and TRBJ1-1; the match to TRBD1 covers 10 bases. The germline V gene encodes CDR1 DFQATT and CDR2 SNEGSKA (reference sequence). V was clipped by 6 bases and J by 3 bases; unmatched bases: 10. This CDR3 is 15 amino acids long. The CDR3 coding sequence is TGCAGTGCCCCTGACAGGGGGCGCGGGGACACTGAAGCTTTCTTT. The encoded protein is CSAPDRGRGDTEAFF.

The rearrangement links TRBV20-1 to TRBJ1-4; D unclear. The CDR3 is made up of 14 amino acids. In germline, CDR1 is DFQATT, CDR2 SNEGSKA (reference sequence). The V end was cut by 0 bases, the J end by 7 bases, with 12 bases between. CDR3 nucleotides: TGCAGTGCTAGAGATCGGCGGGGTGCTGAAAAACTGTTTTTT. Amino acid sequence: CSARDRRGAEKLFF.

The J gene is TRBJ2-7, the V gene TRBV25-1, with TRBD2 matching 11 bases. Germline CDR1 and CDR2: MGHDK and SYGVNS. With V trimmed by 6 bases and J by 5 bases, 6 bases remained unmatched. CDR3 length equals 14 residues. The CDR3 is CASSLSGRADEQYF. CDR3 DNA: TGTGCCAGCAGCCTTAGCGGGAGGGCCGACGAGCAGTACTTC.

The chain uses TRBV19 and TRBJ1-1; D not resolved. Germline V gene lookup returns CDR1 LNHDA and CDR2 SQIVND (reference sequence). Trimming left V 10 bases short and J 0 bases short, with 18 bases between. The CDR3 loop spans 15 amino acids. The CDR3 loop reads CATTLGVRMNTEAFF. The CDR3 DNA follows: TGTGCCACAACCCTTGGGGTTCGCATGAACACTGAAGCTTTCTTT.

Comment on this clonotype: A junction boundary mismatches the germline segment, possibly from a read error. The chain employs TRBV7-2 and TRBJ2-7; 7 nucleotides align to TRBD1. The CDR3 consists of 14 residues. Germline lookup yields CDR1 SGHTA and CDR2 FQGNSA. As DNA, the CDR3 is TGTGCCAGCAGCGCATGGGACAGTCGCTACAAGCAGTACTTC. Translating gives CASSAWDSRYKQYF. Together with reference TRBV7-2 and TRBJ2-7, the CDR3 gives the full variable domain: GAGVSQSPSNKVTEKGKDVELRCDPISGHTALYWYRQSLGQGLEFLIYFQGNSAPDKSGLPSDRFSAERTGGSVSTLTIQRTQQEDSAVYLCASSAWDSRYKQYFGPGTRLTVT.

V and J are TRBV19 and TRBJ1-1; no clear D. Germline V gives CDR1 LNHDA, CDR2 SQIVND (reference sequence). The CDR3 contains 14 residues. Trimming left V 3 bases short and J 5 bases short, with 13 bases between. CDR3 sequence: CASSMDVRRTEAFF. The CDR3 coding sequence is TGTGCCAGTAGTATGGATGTAAGAAGAACTGAAGCTTTCTTT.

The rearrangement links TRBV10-3 to TRBJ1-2; D remains unclear. Trimming took off 2 bases at V and 4 bases at J, with 11 bases between the two ends. Per germline, CDR1 ENHRY and CDR2 SYGVKD. The CDR3 covers 14 residues. The CDR3 DNA sequence: TGTGCCATCAGTGAGGGAGCGACGACCTATGGCTACACCTTC. Translating it yields CAISEGATTYGYTF.

V is TRBV25-1 and J is TRBJ2-5; 10 bases fit TRBD2. This CDR3 contains 14 residues. Germline V gene sequence: CDR1 MGHDK, CDR2 SYGVNS. After removal of 5 bases from V and 5 bases from J, the junction contained 5 bases not matched to a gene. The CDR3 is CASSSSGSPETQYF. The CDR3 DNA follows: TGTGCCAGCAGTTCTAGCGGGAGTCCGGAGACCCAGTACTTC.

The chain is built from TRBV10-3 and TRBJ1-2; D gene unclear. Trimming left V 2 bases short and J 2 bases short, with 9 bases between. Per the germline V gene, CDR1 is ENHRY and CDR2 is SYGVKD. This CDR3 comprises 14 residues. The CDR3 protein is CAISEQGRNYGYTF. The CDR3 DNA follows: TGTGCCATCAGTGAGCAAGGCAGGAACTATGGCTACACCTTC.

CDR3 bases: TGTGCCACCAGTGATAGCGGGCGCACAGATACGCAGTATTTT. Protein product: CATSDSGRTDTQYF. The genes are TRBV24-1 and TRBJ2-3, with a weak D call TRBD2 (6 bases). The germline CDR1 and CDR2 sequences are KGHDR and SFDVKD. The CDR3 consists of 14 residues. V lost 3 bases to trimming and J lost 1 base, with 7 bases between them.

J is TRBJ2-7 and V is TRBV7-2; 8 positions match TRBD1. This CDR3 has 15 residues. Germline V gene lookup returns CDR1 SGHTA and CDR2 FQGNSA. V lost 1 base, J lost 5 bases, and 7 bases stayed unmatched. CDR3 sequence (DNA): TGTGCCAGCAGCTTAGTTGGACAGGGTGCCCACGAGCAGTACTTC. The encoded protein is CASSLVGQGAHEQYF.

V usage is TRBV9 and J usage is TRBJ2-5; tentatively, D is TRBD1 (6 bases). CDR1 and CDR2 (germline): SGDLS, YYNGEE. Trimming took 0 bases from V and 3 from J, leaving 12 bases between them. The CDR3 length is 15 residues. CDR3 protein: CASSVVDSLEETQYF. The DNA of the CDR3 is TGTGCCAGCAGCGTAGTGGACAGCTTAGAAGAGACCCAGTACTTC. Complete variable domain (other parts from reference TRBV9 and TRBJ2-5): DSGVTQTPKHLITATGQRVTLRCSPRSGDLSVYWYQQSLDQGLQFLIQYYNGEERAKGNILERFSAQQFPDLHSELNLSSLELGDSALYFCASSVVDSLEETQYFGPGTRLLVL.

This sequence joins TRBV5-5 and TRBJ1-6; D gene ambiguous. Germline V gene lookup returns CDR1 SGHKS and CDR2 YYEKEE (reference sequence). The V end lost 4 bases, the J end lost 8 bases, and 10 bases lay between the germline ends. The CDR3 consists of 13 residues. The CDR3 here is CASSLDGYSPLHF. CDR3 nucleotides: TGTGCCAGCAGCCTCGACGGCTATTCACCCCTCCACTTT.

Of note for this clonotype: A junction boundary mismatches the germline segment, possibly from a read error. This rearrangement joins TRBV2 to TRBJ1-1; D call uncertain. The germline V gene encodes CDR1 SNHLY and CDR2 FYNNEI. This CDR3 is built from 11 residues. The CDR3 loop reads CASSDLFLGIF. The CDR3 nucleotides are TGTGCCAGCAGCGATCTTTTCCTAGGTATCTTT. Based on the CDR3 plus reference TRBV2 and TRBJ1-1, the full variable domain is EPEVTQTPSHQVTQMGQEVILRCVPISNHLYFYWYRQILGQKVEFLVSFYNNEISEKSEIFDDQFSVERPDGSNFTLKIRSTKLEDSAMYFCASSDLFLGIFGQGTRLTVV.

This chain joins TRBV12-3 or TRBV12-4 and TRBJ1-1; 7 nucleotides agree with TRBD1. After removal of 5 bases from V and 0 bases from J, the junction contained 3 bases not matched to a gene. This CDR3 contains 14 residues. CDR3 bases: TGTGCCAGCAGTACTGGGACAGTGAACACTGAAGCTTTCTTT. This encodes CASSTGTVNTEAFF.

As DNA, the CDR3 is TGTGCCAGCAGCCGGCGGGGCCAAGAGACCCAGTACTTC. It codes for CASSRRGQETQYF. The genes are TRBV2 and TRBJ2-5; TRBD2 might be the D (6 bases). The CDR3 has 13 residues. The ends were cut back, 6 bases at V and 1 base at J, with 9 bases in the middle. Germline V lookup: CDR1 SNHLY, CDR2 FYNNEI.

The J gene is TRBJ2-7, the V gene TRBV24-1; possible D gene TRBD2, 6 bases. V was cut by 3 bases and J by 6 bases, with 14 bases left in between. The CDR3 loop spans 14 amino acids. From germline, CDR1 is KGHDR and CDR2 SFDVKD. DNA for the CDR3: TGTGCCACCAGTGATGGGGCAGGGCGGGGCGAGCAGTACTTC. It is translated as CATSDGAGRGEQYF.